The entry that follows covers one T cell receptor (beta chain) sequence. Measured with immunoSEQ multiplex PCR; TCRdb has only the in-frame clones, and not every one. The data contain approximately 20,000 clones, 85% to 90% of them singletons. The sample belongs to a study of untreated major depressive disorder. Excluded: major illness, comorbidity, regular medication, drug use, over 100 g alcohol weekly. Sequencing was performed on CD4+ T cells from PBMCs. This clonotype originated in a woman aged 25 to 39 in good health.

CDR3 DNA: TGTGCCAGCAGTACTAGCGGGAGCACAGATACGCAGTATTTT. Residues: CASSTSGSTDTQYF. The J gene is TRBJ2-3, the V gene TRBV6-5; 9 bases agree with TRBD2. Looked up from germline, CDR1 is MNHEY and CDR2 is SVGAGI. V lost 5 bases, J lost 0 bases, and 0 bases stayed unmatched. The CDR3 totals 14 residues.